This T cell receptor (beta chain) is from a study of OX40 agonist ivuxolimab in advanced cancers. At the level of the study: Patients' therapy was ivuxolimab, an antibody that acts as an agonist of OX40 (CD134). Earlier treatment with anti-PD-1, anti-PD-L1 or anti-CTLA-4 was permitted, and roughly 40% had received some.

This clone appeared a single time. Antigen unknown. The germline V gene encodes CDR1 ENHRY and CDR2 SYGVKD. This CDR3 is built from 14 residues. With 3 bases removed from V and 5 bases from J, the gap between germline ends came to 11 bases. Sequencing was performed with immunoSEQ multiplex PCR; in TCRdb, only in-frame clones are kept and a portion is missing. Among 20,000 or so clones listed, around 80% were seen once. General study findings and limits: Both CD4+ and CD8+ T cell populations in blood had undergone clonal expansion by week 6 at 0.1 to 3.0 mg/kg.

The sequenced sample was CD4+ or CD8+ T cells sorted from blood, obtained in a trial of the OX40 agonist ivuxolimab. The clonotype originates from an adult with an advanced solid tumor such as melanoma, head and neck, liver or kidney cancer. V is TRBV10-3 and J is TRBJ2-4, with a weak D call TRBD2 (6 bases). The CDR3 here is CAISDVGGENIQYF. The CDR3 region has the DNA TGTGCCATCAGTGACGTCGGAGGGGAAAACATTCAGTACTTC.